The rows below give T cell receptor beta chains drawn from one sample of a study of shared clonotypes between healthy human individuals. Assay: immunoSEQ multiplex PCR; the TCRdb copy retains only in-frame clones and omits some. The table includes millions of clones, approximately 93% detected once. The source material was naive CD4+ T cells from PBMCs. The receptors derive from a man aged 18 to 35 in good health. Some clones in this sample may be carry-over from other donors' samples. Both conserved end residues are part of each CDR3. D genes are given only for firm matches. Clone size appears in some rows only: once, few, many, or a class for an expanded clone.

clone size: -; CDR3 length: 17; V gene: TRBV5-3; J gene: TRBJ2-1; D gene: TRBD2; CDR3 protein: CARSLQPSGTSYNEQFF; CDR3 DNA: TGTGCCAGAAGCCTTCAGCCTAGCGGGACCTCCTACAATGAGCAGTTCTTC
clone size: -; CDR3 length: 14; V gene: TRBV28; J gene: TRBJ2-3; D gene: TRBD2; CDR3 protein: CASLLAGAADTQYF; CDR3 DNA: TGTGCCAGCCTTTTAGCGGGAGCGGCAGATACGCAGTATTTT
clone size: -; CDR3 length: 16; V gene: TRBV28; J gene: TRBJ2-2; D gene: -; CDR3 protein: CASSLLQGYNTGELFF; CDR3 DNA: TGTGCCAGCAGTTTACTTCAGGGGTACAACACCGGGGAGCTGTTTTTT
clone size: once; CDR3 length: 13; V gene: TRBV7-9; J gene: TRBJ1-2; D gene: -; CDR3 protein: CASSAGANYGYTF; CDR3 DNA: TGTGCCAGCAGCGCCGGAGCTAACTATGGCTACACCTTC
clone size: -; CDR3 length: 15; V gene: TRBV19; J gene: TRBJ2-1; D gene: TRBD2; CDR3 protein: CASSSVAGGRGEQFF; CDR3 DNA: TGTGCCAGTAGTTCCGTGGCGGGAGGCCGGGGTGAGCAGTTCTTC
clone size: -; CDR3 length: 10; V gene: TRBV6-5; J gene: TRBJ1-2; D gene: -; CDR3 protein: CASRNGGYTF; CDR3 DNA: TGTGCCAGCAGAAACGGGGGCTACACCTTC
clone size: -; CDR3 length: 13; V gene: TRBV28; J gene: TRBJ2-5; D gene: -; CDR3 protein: CASSAGGKETQYF; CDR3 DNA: TGTGCCAGCAGTGCCGGGGGAAAAGAGACCCAGTACTTC
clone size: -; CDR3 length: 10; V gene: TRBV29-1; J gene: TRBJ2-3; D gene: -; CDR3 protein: CSVVSDTQYF; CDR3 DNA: TGCAGCGTTGTGTCAGATACGCAGTATTTT
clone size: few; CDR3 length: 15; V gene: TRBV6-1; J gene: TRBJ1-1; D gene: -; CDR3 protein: CASSEWDTLGAEAFF; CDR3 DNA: TGTGCCAGCAGTGAATGGGACACTTTAGGGGCTGAAGCTTTCTTT
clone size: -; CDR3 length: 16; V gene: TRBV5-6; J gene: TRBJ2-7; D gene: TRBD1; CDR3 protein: CASSARRTGGTGEQYF; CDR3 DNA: TGTGCCAGCAGCGCTAGGAGGACAGGGGGCACGGGAGAGCAGTACTTC
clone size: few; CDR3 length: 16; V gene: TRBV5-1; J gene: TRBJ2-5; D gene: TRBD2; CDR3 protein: CASSLALAGGGETQYF; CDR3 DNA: TGCGCCAGCAGCTTGGCTCTAGCGGGAGGGGGAGAGACCCAGTACTTC
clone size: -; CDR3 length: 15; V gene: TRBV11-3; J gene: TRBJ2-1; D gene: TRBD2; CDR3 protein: CASSLDSGGYNEQFF; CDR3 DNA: TGTGCCAGCAGCTTAGATAGCGGGGGATACAATGAGCAGTTCTTC
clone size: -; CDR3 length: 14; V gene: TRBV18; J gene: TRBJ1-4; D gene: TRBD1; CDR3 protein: CASSPGQGGEKLFF; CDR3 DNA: TGTGCCAGCTCGCCGGGACAGGGGGGTGAAAAACTGTTTTTT
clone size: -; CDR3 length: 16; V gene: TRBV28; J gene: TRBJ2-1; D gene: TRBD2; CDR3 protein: CASSTRLAGGGNEQFF; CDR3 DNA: TGTGCCAGCAGCACTAGACTAGCGGGAGGGGGCAATGAGCAGTTCTTC
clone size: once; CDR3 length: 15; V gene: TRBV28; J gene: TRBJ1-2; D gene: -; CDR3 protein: CASRKPLDRLKGYTF; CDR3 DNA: TGTGCCAGCAGAAAACCCCTGGACCGCCTCAAGGGCTACACCTTC
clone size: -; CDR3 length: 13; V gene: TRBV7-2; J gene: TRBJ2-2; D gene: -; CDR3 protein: CASSYPAAGELFF; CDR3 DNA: TGTGCCAGCAGCTACCCAGCGGCCGGGGAGCTGTTTTTT
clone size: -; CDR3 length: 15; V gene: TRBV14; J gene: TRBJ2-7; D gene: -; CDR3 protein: CASSSSTGLYYEQYF; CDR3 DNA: TGTGCCAGCAGCTCCAGTACGGGACTTTACTACGAGCAGTACTTC
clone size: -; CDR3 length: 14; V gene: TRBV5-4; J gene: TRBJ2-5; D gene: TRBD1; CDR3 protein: CASSNRQGGETQYF; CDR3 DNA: TGTGCCAGCAGCAACCGACAGGGTGGGGAGACCCAGTACTTC
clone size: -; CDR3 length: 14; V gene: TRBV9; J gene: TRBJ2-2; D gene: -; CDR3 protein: CASSVTSSNGELFF; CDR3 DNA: TGTGCCAGCAGCGTAACCTCAAGCAACGGGGAGCTGTTTTTT
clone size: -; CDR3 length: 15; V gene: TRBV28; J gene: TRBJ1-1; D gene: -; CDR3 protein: CASSPGTLRGTEAFF; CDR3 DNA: TGTGCCAGCAGCCCCGGGACCCTCAGGGGAACTGAAGCTTTCTTT
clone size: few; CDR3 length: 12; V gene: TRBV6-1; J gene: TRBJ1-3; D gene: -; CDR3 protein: CASSEMGNTIYF; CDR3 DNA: TGTGCCAGCAGTGAGATGGGAAACACCATATATTTT
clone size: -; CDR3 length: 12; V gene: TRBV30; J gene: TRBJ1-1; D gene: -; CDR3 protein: CAWSEGRTEAFF; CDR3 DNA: TGTGCCTGGAGTGAAGGCAGGACTGAAGCTTTCTTT
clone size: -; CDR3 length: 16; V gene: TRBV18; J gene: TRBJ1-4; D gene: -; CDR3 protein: CASSPFVLQGGEKLFF; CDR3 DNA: TGTGCCAGCTCACCCTTCGTCTTGCAGGGTGGGGAAAAACTGTTTTTT
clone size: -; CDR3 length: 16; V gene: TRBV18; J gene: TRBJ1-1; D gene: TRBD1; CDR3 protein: CASSPRQGPMNTEAFF; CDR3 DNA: TGTGCCAGCTCACCGAGACAGGGGCCCATGAACACTGAAGCTTTCTTT
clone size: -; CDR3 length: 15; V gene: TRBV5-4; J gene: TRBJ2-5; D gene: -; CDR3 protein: CASRSLRGGIETQYF; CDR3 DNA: TGTGCCAGCAGGTCTTTGAGAGGCGGGATAGAGACCCAGTACTTC
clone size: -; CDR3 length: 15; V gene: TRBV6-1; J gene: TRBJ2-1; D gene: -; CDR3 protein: CASSLYQLPSNEQFF; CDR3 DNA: TGTGCCAGCAGCCTCTACCAACTACCCAGCAATGAGCAGTTCTTC
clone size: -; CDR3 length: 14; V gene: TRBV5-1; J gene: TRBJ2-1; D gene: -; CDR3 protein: CASSLEAGDNEQFF; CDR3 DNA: TGCGCCAGCAGCTTGGAGGCAGGGGACAATGAGCAGTTCTTC
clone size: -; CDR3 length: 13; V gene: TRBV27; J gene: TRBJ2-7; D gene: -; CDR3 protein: CASSKTVSYEQYF; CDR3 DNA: TGTGCCAGCAGTAAGACAGTCTCCTACGAGCAGTACTTC
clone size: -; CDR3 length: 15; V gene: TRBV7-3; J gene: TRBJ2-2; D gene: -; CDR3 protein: CASSQTPLNTGELFF; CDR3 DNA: TGTGCCAGCAGTCAGACCCCCCTGAACACCGGGGAGCTGTTTTTT
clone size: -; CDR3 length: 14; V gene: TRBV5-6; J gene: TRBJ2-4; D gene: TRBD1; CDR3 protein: CASGRTGAKNIQYF; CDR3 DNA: TGTGCCAGCGGCAGGACAGGGGCAAAAAACATTCAGTACTTC
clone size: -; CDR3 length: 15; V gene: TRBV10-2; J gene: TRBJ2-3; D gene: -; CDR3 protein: CASSTISTSTDTQYF; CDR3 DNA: TGCGCCAGCAGTACTATAAGTACTAGCACAGATACGCAGTATTTT
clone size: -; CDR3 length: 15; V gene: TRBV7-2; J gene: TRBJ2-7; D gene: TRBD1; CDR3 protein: CASSLVSGQTYEQYF; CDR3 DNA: TGTGCCAGCAGCTTAGTTTCGGGACAGACCTACGAGCAGTACTTC
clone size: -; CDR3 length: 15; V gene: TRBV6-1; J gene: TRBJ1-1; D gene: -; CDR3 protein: CASRDFKRGNTEAFF; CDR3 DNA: TGTGCCAGCAGGGACTTTAAAAGGGGAAACACTGAAGCTTTCTTT
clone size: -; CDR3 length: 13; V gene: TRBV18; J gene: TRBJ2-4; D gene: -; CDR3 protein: CASSPGQKNIQYF; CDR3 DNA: TGTGCCAGCTCACCTGGGCAGAAGAACATTCAGTACTTC
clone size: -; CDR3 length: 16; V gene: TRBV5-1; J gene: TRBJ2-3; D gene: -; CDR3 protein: CASSLAARGLAVTQYF; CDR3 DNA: TGCGCCAGCAGCTTGGCTGCCCGGGGGCTGGCGGTTACGCAGTATTTT
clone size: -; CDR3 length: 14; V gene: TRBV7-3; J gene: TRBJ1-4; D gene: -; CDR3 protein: CASSFRASNEKLFF; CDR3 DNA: TGTGCCAGCTCCTTCAGGGCTTCTAATGAAAAACTGTTTTTT
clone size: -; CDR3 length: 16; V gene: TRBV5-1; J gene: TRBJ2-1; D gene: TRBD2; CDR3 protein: CASSLEGGRALNEQFF; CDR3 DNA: TGCGCCAGCAGCTTGGAAGGCGGGAGGGCCCTCAATGAGCAGTTCTTC
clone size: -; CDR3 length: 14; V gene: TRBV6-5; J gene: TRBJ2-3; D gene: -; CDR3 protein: CASRVTWGADTQYF; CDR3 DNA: TGTGCCAGCAGGGTTACCTGGGGGGCGGATACGCAGTATTTT
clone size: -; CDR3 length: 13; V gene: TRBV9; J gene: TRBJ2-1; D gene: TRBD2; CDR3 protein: CASSVAGSGTSFF; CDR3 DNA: TGTGCCAGCAGCGTAGCCGGTAGCGGGACCTCGTTCTTC
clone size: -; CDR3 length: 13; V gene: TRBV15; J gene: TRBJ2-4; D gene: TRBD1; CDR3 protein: CATSRGQGYIQYF; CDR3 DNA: TGTGCCACCAGCCGGGGACAGGGCTACATTCAGTACTTC
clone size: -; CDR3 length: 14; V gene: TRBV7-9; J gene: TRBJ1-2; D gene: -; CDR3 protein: CASSWGEVPMGYTF; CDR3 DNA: TGTGCCAGCAGTTGGGGGGAAGTCCCTATGGGCTACACCTTC
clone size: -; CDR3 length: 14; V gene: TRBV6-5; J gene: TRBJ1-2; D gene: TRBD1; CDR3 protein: CASSRTTGAPGYTF; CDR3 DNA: TGTGCCAGCAGTCGAACGACAGGGGCGCCCGGCTACACCTTC
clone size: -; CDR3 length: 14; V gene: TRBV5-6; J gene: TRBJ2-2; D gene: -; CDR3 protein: CASSPGRHTGELFF; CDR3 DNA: TGTGCCAGCAGCCCGGGACGGCACACCGGGGAGCTGTTTTTT
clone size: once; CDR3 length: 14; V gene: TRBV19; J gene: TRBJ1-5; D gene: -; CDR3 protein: CATSQGYSNQPQHF; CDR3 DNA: TGTGCCACTTCCCAAGGTTATAGCAATCAGCCCCAGCATTTT
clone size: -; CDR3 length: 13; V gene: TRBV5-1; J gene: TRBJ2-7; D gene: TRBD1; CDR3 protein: CASSRTGPYEQYF; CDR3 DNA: TGCGCCAGCAGCAGGACAGGGCCCTACGAGCAGTACTTC
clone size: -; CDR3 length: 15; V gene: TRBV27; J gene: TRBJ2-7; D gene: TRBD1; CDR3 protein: CASSLTRTGVYEQYF; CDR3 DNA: TGTGCCAGCAGTCTTACACGTACAGGGGTATACGAGCAGTACTTC
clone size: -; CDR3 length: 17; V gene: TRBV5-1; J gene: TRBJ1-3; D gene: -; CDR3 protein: CASSAAPTASSGNTIYF; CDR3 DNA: TGCGCCAGCAGCGCAGCCCCGACAGCCTCCTCTGGAAACACCATATATTTT
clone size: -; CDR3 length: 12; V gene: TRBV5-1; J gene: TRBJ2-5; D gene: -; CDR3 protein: CASSLGEETQYF; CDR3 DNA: TGCGCCAGCAGCTTGGGCGAAGAGACCCAGTACTTC
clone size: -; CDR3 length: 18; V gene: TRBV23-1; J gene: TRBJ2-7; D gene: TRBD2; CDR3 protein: CASSHHRSAGVGIYEQYF; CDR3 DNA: TGCGCCAGCAGTCACCACCGATCAGCGGGGGTAGGGATATACGAGCAGTACTTC
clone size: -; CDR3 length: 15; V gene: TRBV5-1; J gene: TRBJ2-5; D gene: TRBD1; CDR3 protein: CASSWRQGPQETQYF; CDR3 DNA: TGCGCCAGCAGCTGGCGACAGGGCCCACAAGAGACCCAGTACTTC
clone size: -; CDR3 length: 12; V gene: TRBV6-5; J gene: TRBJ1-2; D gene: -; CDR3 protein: CASSYRGSGYTF; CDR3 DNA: TGTGCCAGCAGTTACCGAGGGAGCGGCTACACCTTC
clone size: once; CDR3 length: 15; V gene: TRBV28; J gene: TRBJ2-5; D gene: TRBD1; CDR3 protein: CASSLWQGARETQYF; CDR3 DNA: TGTGCCAGCAGTTTGTGGCAGGGGGCGAGAGAGACCCAGTACTTC
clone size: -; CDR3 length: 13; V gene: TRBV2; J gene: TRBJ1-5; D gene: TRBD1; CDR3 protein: CASSRTGEAPQHF; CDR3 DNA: TGTGCCAGCAGTCGGACAGGGGAAGCGCCCCAGCATTTT
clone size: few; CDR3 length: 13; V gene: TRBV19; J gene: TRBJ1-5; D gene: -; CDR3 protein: CASSIRGTQPQHF; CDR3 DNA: TGTGCCAGTAGTATCCGGGGGACTCAGCCCCAGCATTTT